One sample yielded the 24 T cell receptor beta chains listed below, sequenced in a study of cytomegalovirus exposure and HLA in healthy donors. It was with 60 Vbeta and 13 Jbeta primers that the PCR ran. Profiled with immunoSEQ multiplex PCR; TCRdb holds only in-frame clones, not every one. With about 140,000 clones in the sample, the ten largest clones hold around 2.4%. Sequenced input: PBMCs. The receptors were sampled from a woman aged 18-29 years in good health and CMV-seronegative.

The chain links TRBV27 to TRBJ1-5; no firm D call. Deletions cut 3 bases from V and 2 bases from J, with 14 bases between. Germline assignment: CDR1 MNHEY and CDR2 SMNVEV (reference sequence). This CDR3 is built from 16 residues. DNA of the CDR3: TGTGCCAGCAGTTTGGGAGGGCGTTTGGGCAATCAGCCCCAGCATTTT. The encoded protein is CASSLGGRLGNQPQHF.

The V call is TRBV30, the J call TRBJ1-2; 8 nucleotides align to TRBD1. The CDR3 spans 13 residues. V dropped 7 bases and J dropped 5; count of bases not matched to a gene: 9. Germline V CDR1 and CDR2: GTSNPN, SVGIG (reference sequence). CDR3 protein: CAFEGQVDYGYTF. For the CDR3, the DNA is TGTGCCTTCGAGGGACAGGTCGATTATGGCTACACCTTC.

The chain is built from TRBV7-9 and TRBJ2-1; D gene ambiguous. The V and J ends lost 1 base and 0 bases respectively, with 7 bases between them. This CDR3 spans 15 amino acids. CDR1 is SEHNR and CDR2 is FQNEAQ in the germline V gene (reference sequence). CDR3 loop: CASSLDLSSYNEQFF. The CDR3 DNA sequence: TGTGCCAGCAGCTTAGATTTGAGCTCCTACAATGAGCAGTTCTTC.

The chain has TRBV2 and TRBJ1-5; D may be TRBD1 (5 bases). V was trimmed by 3 bases and J by 7 bases, leaving 10 bases between them. This CDR3 has 13 residues. CDR1 SNHLY and CDR2 FYNNEI come from the germline V gene. The CDR3 nucleotides read TGTGCCAGCAGTGAGTCGGGGGGGCAGCCCCAGCATTTT. Amino acids: CASSESGGQPQHF.

The chain carries TRBV20-1 and TRBJ2-5; 7 nucleotides align to TRBD2. J gave up 4 bases and V 8 bases, and 4 bases lay outside the gene matches. This CDR3 is built from 11 residues. From germline, CDR1 is DFQATT and CDR2 SNEGSKA (reference sequence). This CDR3 reads CSRAGAETQYF. The DNA of the CDR3 is TGCAGTCGGGCGGGAGCAGAGACCCAGTACTTC.

The V and J genes are TRBV5-4 and TRBJ2-2, with D tentatively TRBD1 (6 bases). The V gene lost 4 bases and the J gene lost 0 bases, with 13 bases spanning the gap. The germline CDR1 and CDR2 sequences are SGHNT and YYREEE (reference sequence). The CDR3 runs to 16 residues. This CDR3 reads CASSGRDTSNTGELFF. The CDR3 bases are TGTGCCAGCAGCGGTCGGGACACCTCGAACACCGGGGAGCTGTTTTTT.

This chain uses TRBV19 with TRBJ2-1; D is possibly TRBD2 (5 bases). This CDR3 contains 13 residues. Trimming shortened V by 9 bases and J by 8 bases, and 17 bases separated the two germline ends. Per germline, CDR1 LNHDA and CDR2 SQIVND (reference sequence). The CDR3: CASEEAGTDEQFF. CDR3 DNA sequence: TGTGCCAGCGAGGAGGCCGGTACGGATGAGCAGTTCTTC.

The DNA for the CDR3 is TGTGCCAGCAGCTTCATGAGCGGGGGGGTTTCGAACACTGAAGCTTTCTTT. This codes for CASSFMSGGVSNTEAFF. The V call is TRBV7-2, the J call TRBJ1-1; D might be TRBD1 (5 bases). Germline loops: CDR1 SGHTA, CDR2 FQGNSA. This CDR3 contains 17 residues. V was clipped by 3 bases and J by 1 base, with 18 bases between them.

This chain links TRBV5-4 with TRBJ2-7; D ambiguous. The germline V and J ends were trimmed by 0 bases and 6 bases, with 10 bases remaining between them. This CDR3 region has 13 residues. Looked up from germline, CDR1 is SGHNT and CDR2 is YYREEE (reference sequence). The CDR3 reads CASSLESLGEQYF. The CDR3 region has the DNA TGTGCCAGCAGCTTGGAGTCCCTCGGCGAGCAGTACTTC. The variable domain in full, with the rest retrieved from reference TRBV5-4 and TRBJ2-7, is ETGVTQSPTHLIKTRGQQVTLRCSSQSGHNTVSWYQQALGQGPQFIFQYYREEENGRGNFPPRFSGLQFPNYSSELNVNALELDDSALYLCASSLESLGEQYFGPGTRLTVT.

The V and J genes are TRBV7-9 and TRBJ1-1; tentatively, D is TRBD1 (5 bases). The CDR3 length is 16 residues. V was clipped by 4 bases and J by 1 base, with 16 bases between them. Germline CDR1 reads SEHNR; CDR2 reads FQNEAQ (reference sequence). The CDR3 loop is CASSSTPRGENTEAFF. The CDR3 bases are TGTGCCAGCAGCTCGACCCCCCGGGGGGAGAACACTGAAGCTTTCTTT.

The chain joins TRBV11-2 to TRBJ1-1, with 10 nucleotides matching TRBD1. V lost 4 bases and J lost 3; bases outside the gene matches: 11. Germline V gives CDR1 SGHAT, CDR2 FQNNGV. The length of the CDR3 is 17 residues. The CDR3 is CASSSGTGEVAHTEAFF. CDR3 nucleotide sequence: TGTGCCAGCAGCTCGGGGACAGGGGAAGTTGCGCACACTGAAGCTTTCTTT.

The CDR3 loop reads CASSQGDYQPQHF. The CDR3 DNA reads as TGTGCCAGCAGCCAAGGGGACTATCAGCCCCAGCATTTT. The chain joins TRBV14 to TRBJ1-5; weak D call: TRBD1 (5 bases). V lost 1 base to trimming and J lost 5 bases, with 6 bases between them. The CDR3 contains 13 residues. Germline assignment: CDR1 SGHDN and CDR2 FVKESK.

The rearrangement uses TRBV6-1 and TRBJ2-2; 8 bases fit TRBD2. Per the germline V gene, CDR1 is MNHNS and CDR2 is SASEGT. This CDR3 is built from 15 residues. J lost 5 bases, V lost 1 base, and 3 bases had no gene match. CDR3 coding DNA: TGTGCCAGCAGTGAAGAAGCTAGCGGGACCGGGGAGCTGTTTTTT. Translated: CASSEEASGTGELFF.

The V gene is TRBV9, the J gene TRBJ2-2; TRBD1 matches at 7 bases. Trimming at V came to 2 bases and at J to 4 bases, leaving 5 bases not matched to a gene. Germline lookup yields CDR1 SGDLS and CDR2 YYNGEE. This CDR3 has 15 amino acids. The CDR3 nucleotides are TGTGCCAGCAGCGTGGGGACAGTGACCACCGGGGAGCTGTTTTTT. Its translation is CASSVGTVTTGELFF.

V and J are TRBV5-1 and TRBJ2-7; TRBD2 agrees at 7 bases. Germline CDR1 reads SGHRS; CDR2 reads YFSETQ. Trimming at V came to 6 bases and at J to 0 bases, leaving 9 bases not matched to a gene. The CDR3 extends over 15 amino acids. CDR3 coding DNA: TGCGCCAGCACCGAGGGAGGGAGGAGCTCCTACGAGCAGTACTTC. Its translation is CASTEGGRSSYEQYF.

CDR3 bases: TGTGCCATCAGTGAAGGGGCGGAGGCGGGAACAGATACGCAGTATTTT. Protein: CAISEGAEAGTDTQYF. V gene TRBV10-3 combines with J gene TRBJ2-3; D possibly corresponds to TRBD2 (6 bases). The V and J ends lost 3 bases and 3 bases respectively, with 16 bases between them. Germline values: CDR1 ENHRY, CDR2 SYGVKD. The CDR3 has 16 amino acids.

V is TRBV27 and J is TRBJ1-1; D is unclear. V lost 2 bases, J lost 3 bases, and 10 bases lay in between. This CDR3 is 14 amino acids long. Germline V gives CDR1 MNHEY, CDR2 SMNVEV (reference sequence). The CDR3 nucleotides are TGTGCCAGCAGTTTAAACGCAGGCCACACTGAAGCTTTCTTT. It encodes CASSLNAGHTEAFF.

The chain links TRBV5-1 to TRBJ1-2; TRBD1 matches at 9 bases. Germline loops: CDR1 SGHRS, CDR2 YFSETQ. This CDR3 is 14 amino acids long. Trimming at V came to 2 bases and at J to 5 bases, leaving 4 bases not matched to a gene. CDR3 region: CASSLPGTGYGYTF. CDR3 DNA sequence: TGCGCCAGCAGCTTACCCGGGACAGGGTATGGCTACACCTTC.

The V call is TRBV4-1, the J call TRBJ1-1; D unclear. The germline V gene has CDR1 MGHRA and CDR2 YSYEKL. V lost 0 bases and J lost 1, with 9 bases in between. This CDR3 spans 15 amino acids. CDR3 loop: CASSQEVRRNTEAFF. CDR3 in DNA: TGCGCCAGCAGCCAAGAGGTTAGGAGGAACACTGAAGCTTTCTTT.

The chain's CDR3 is CASSQGQIDTEAFF. In nucleotides, the CDR3 is TGCGCCAGCAGCCAGGGACAGATCGACACTGAAGCTTTCTTT. The genes are TRBV4-1 and TRBJ1-1; 7 bases are a match to TRBD1. V was clipped by 3 bases and J by 3 bases; unmatched bases: 4. The CDR3 runs to 14 residues. Germline CDR1 reads MGHRA; CDR2 reads YSYEKL.

The chain is built from TRBV7-9 and TRBJ2-7; TRBD2 agrees at 11 bases. Germline V gene data show CDR1 as SEHNR and CDR2 as FQNEAQ (reference sequence). The junction had 4 bases not matched to a gene; V was cut back by 6 bases and J by 3 bases. This CDR3 is 14 amino acids long. The chain's CDR3 is CASRRGTSGYEQYF. The CDR3 DNA follows: TGTGCCAGCAGACGTGGGACTAGCGGCTACGAGCAGTACTTC.

The gene calls are TRBV4-1 and TRBJ2-3, with 8 nucleotides matching TRBD2. J gave up 3 bases and V 2 bases, and 4 bases lay outside the gene matches. There are 15 residues in the CDR3. Germline CDR1 is MGHRA and CDR2 is YSYEKL. The CDR3 sequence: CASSQWSGSTDTQYF. As DNA, the CDR3 is TGCGCCAGCAGCCAATGGAGCGGGAGTACAGATACGCAGTATTTT.

The chain joins TRBV5-5 to TRBJ1-5, with 9 bases identical to TRBD1. Per the germline V gene, CDR1 is SGHKS and CDR2 is YYEKEE (reference sequence). Trimming at V came to 1 base and at J to 2 bases, leaving 10 bases not matched to a gene. The CDR3 runs to 18 residues. The CDR3 coding sequence is TGTGCCAGCAGCTTGTTGGCTGGGACAGGGATAGGCAATCAGCCCCAGCATTTT. Translated, it gives CASSLLAGTGIGNQPQHF.

On this clone itself: At one end the junction does not follow the germline gene, possibly because of a read error. The chain combines TRBV5-1 with TRBJ1-2; a weak D match, TRBD1 (6 bases). This CDR3 has 15 residues. Germline CDR1 and CDR2: SGHRS and YFSETQ. The CDR3 region has the DNA TGCGCCAGCAGCGATAAAGGACAGAAACTCTATGACTACACCTTC. This gives the protein CASSDKGQKLYDYTF.